Listed below are T cell receptor beta chains from one sample, sequenced in a study of blood T cell repertoires in COVID-19. Sequencing was performed with immunoSEQ multiplex PCR; in TCRdb, only in-frame clones are kept and a portion is missing. The sample holds 240,000 or so clones, roughly 83% seen once. The sample was peripheral blood. These receptors all stem from a man at least 80 years old with acute or convalescent COVID-19. CDR3s include the opening cysteine and the closing phenylalanine or tryptophan. A D gene is named only where the DNA matches it firmly. Size values are once, few and many counts, or a class for expanded clones, and some rows have none.

d_gene,v_gene,abundance,j_gene,CDR3aa,CDR3nt
-,TRBV29-1,-,TRBJ1-3,CSAGDNSGNTIYF,TGCAGCGCGGGGGACAACTCTGGAAACACCATATATTTT
-,TRBV18,-,TRBJ2-7,CASSPPGTPYEQYF,TGTGCCAGCTCACCTCCCGGGACTCCCTACGAGCAGTACTTC
-,TRBV3-1/TRBV3-2,few,TRBJ1-5,CASSSQGGNQPQHF,TGTGCCAGCAGCTCACAGGGAGGGAATCAGCCCCAGCATTTT
-,TRBV5-6,-,TRBJ1-2,CASSSDNRGYGYTF,TGTGCCAGCAGCTCCGACAATCGTGGCTATGGCTACACCTTC
TRBD1,TRBV3-1/TRBV3-2,-,TRBJ2-5,CASSQWGQGLRETQYF,TGTGCCAGCAGCCAATGGGGACAGGGGCTGCGAGAGACCCAGTACTTC
-,TRBV7-8,-,TRBJ1-2,CASSSDDSRYNYGYTF,TGTGCCAGCAGCTCCGATGACAGCCGCTATAACTATGGCTACACCTTC
-,TRBV6-2/TRBV6-3,-,TRBJ1-1,CASSYRPTSQGTEAFF,TGTGCCAGCAGTTATCGCCCCACTTCCCAGGGCACTGAAGCTTTCTTT
TRBD1,TRBV5-4,-,TRBJ1-6,CASSLAQGAGSPLHF,TGTGCCAGCAGCTTGGCGCAGGGGGCTGGGTCACCCCTCCACTTT
TRBD1,TRBV25-1,-,TRBJ1-1,CASSGQGYTEAFF,TGTGCCAGCAGTGGACAGGGGTACACTGAAGCTTTCTTT
-,TRBV28,-,TRBJ1-1,CATNFEEREAFF,TGTGCCACCAACTTTGAGGAGAGGGAAGCTTTCTTT
-,TRBV2,-,TRBJ1-5,CASSEKTVNQPQHF,TGTGCCAGCAGTGAAAAAACAGTTAATCAGCCCCAGCATTTT
TRBD1,TRBV24-1,few,TRBJ2-4,CATSGGTGTNIQYF,TGTGCCACCAGTGGGGGGACAGGGACAAACATTCAGTACTTC
-,TRBV19,few,TRBJ2-2,CASRRGSAGELFF,TGTGCCAGTAGAAGGGGATCGGCCGGGGAGCTGTTTTTT
TRBD1,TRBV10-3,-,TRBJ1-2,CATSRGGGGYTF,TGTGCCACTTCCAGAGGGGGCGGTGGCTACACCTTC